The 27 T cell receptor beta chains below all came from one sample that was sequenced in a study of beta chain features in type 1 diabetes. Study findings and constraints: TCRB CDR3s were moderately but significantly shorter in Type 1 diabetes patients in all four CD4+ subsets.

cDNA synthesis used the whole RNA isolate, giving expressed TCRB sequences. Data came from immunoSEQ multiplex PCR; TCRdb stores just in-frame clones and leaves some out. There are around 41,000 clones in the sample; 60% to 75% occur only once, and approximately 1.7% lies in the top ten. These TCRs are of unknown antigen specificity. Input material: Tregs from blood. The receptor set was obtained from a man aged 25-45 years with type 1 diabetes. Some clones in this sample may be carry-over from other donors' samples.

The CDR3 reads CASSLGQGLETQYF. The CDR3 nucleotides read TGTGCCAGCAGCCTGGGACAGGGGTTGGAGACCCAGTACTTC. The J gene is TRBJ2-5, the V gene TRBV11-2; TRBD1 aligns across 10 bases. The V gene end was trimmed by 5 bases and the J gene end by 5 bases; junction bases not matched to a gene: 5. The CDR3 runs 14 residues. Germline assignment: CDR1 SGHAT and CDR2 FQNNGV.

The J gene is TRBJ2-7, the V gene TRBV7-2, with D possibly TRBD2 on 7 matching bases. This CDR3 is built from 15 residues. CDR1 is SGHTA and CDR2 is FQGNSA in the germline V gene. Trimming left V 5 bases short and J 9 bases short, with 23 bases between. The CDR3 DNA reads TGTGCCAGCAGCATTAGGGAACAGGGAGGGGAAGGGCAGTACTTC. Translation gives CASSIREQGGEGQYF.

The chain combines TRBV7-6 with TRBJ2-7, with TRBD1 matching over 7 bases. Germline V gene lookup returns CDR1 SGHVS and CDR2 FNYEAQ. CDR3 length: 15 residues. V was clipped by 1 base and J by 2 bases; unmatched bases: 5. The CDR3 DNA reads TGTGCCAGCAGCTTAGGACAGGGAGCCACCTACGAGCAGTACTTC. Amino acid sequence: CASSLGQGATYEQYF.

This chain connects TRBV7-2 to TRBJ2-7, with 9 nucleotides matching TRBD2. Losses at the gene ends were 5 bases for V and 6 bases for J; bases not matched to a gene: 5. Per the germline V gene, CDR1 is SGHTA and CDR2 is FQGNSA. This CDR3 has 13 amino acids. The CDR3 DNA follows: TGTGCCAGCAGCCCAGGACTAGCGAGCGAGCAGTACTTC. It is translated as CASSPGLASEQYF. Complete variable domain (other parts from reference TRBV7-2 and TRBJ2-7): GAGVSQSPSNKVTEKGKDVELRCDPISGHTALYWYRQSLGQGLEFLIYFQGNSAPDKSGLPSDRFSAERTGGSVSTLTIQRTQQEDSAVYLCASSPGLASEQYFGPGTRLTVT.

The V gene is TRBV7-9, the J gene TRBJ1-3; a weak D match, TRBD1 (5 bases). The CDR3 runs 15 residues. Trimming shortened V by 3 bases and J by 2 bases, and 11 bases separated the two germline ends. CDR1 and CDR2 from the germline V gene are SEHNR and FQNEAQ (reference sequence). The CDR3 DNA follows: TGTGCCAGCAGCTTTTCCGGACATCCTGGAAACACCATATATTTT. Residues: CASSFSGHPGNTIYF.

The chain combines TRBV7-2 with TRBJ2-5; a weak D match, TRBD1 (6 bases). Germline assignment: CDR1 SGHTA and CDR2 FQGNSA. The CDR3 loop spans 13 amino acids. The germline V and J ends were trimmed by 6 bases and 1 base, with 9 bases remaining between them. CDR3 DNA: TGTGCCAGCAGTGGGGGCCTCCAAGAGACCCAGTACTTC. Translating it yields CASSGGLQETQYF.

The chain couples TRBV6-1 to TRBJ2-5, with 8 positions matching TRBD2. The end of the DNA is better explained by TRBJ2-7, so the J call may be wrong. This CDR3 has 14 residues. Germline CDR1 reads MNHNS; CDR2 reads SASEGT. The CDR3 nucleotides are TGTGCCAGCAGTGAACAGCGGGGGATCGACGAGCAGTACTTC. As protein: CASSEQRGIDEQYF.

The V and J genes are TRBV6-6 and TRBJ1-5; 7 bases map to TRBD1. CDR3 length: 15 residues. Unmatched junction bases numbered 12, after V lost 6 bases and J lost 7 bases. Per the germline V gene, CDR1 is MNHNY and CDR2 is SVGAGI (reference sequence). The CDR3 loop is CASSQQDRRSQPQHF. The CDR3 DNA follows: TGTGCCAGCAGCCAACAGGACAGGCGGTCACAGCCCCAGCATTTT.

This chain links TRBV2 with TRBJ2-2; no definite D call. The CDR3 is 14 amino acids. The V end was cut by 6 bases, the J end by 0 bases, with 8 bases between. CDR1 is SNHLY and CDR2 is FYNNEI in the germline V gene. The CDR3 reads CASRPKPNTGELFF. DNA of the CDR3: TGTGCCAGCAGACCGAAGCCGAACACCGGGGAGCTGTTTTTT.

V is TRBV5-1 and J is TRBJ2-2; 7 bases match TRBD1. This CDR3 is 16 amino acids long. J lost 1 base, V lost 3 bases, and 6 bases had no gene match. Germline lookup yields CDR1 SGHRS and CDR2 YFSETQ. CDR3 coding DNA: TGCGCCAGCAGCTCAAAACGGGACAGGAACACCGGGGAGCTGTTTTTT. Amino acid sequence: CASSSKRDRNTGELFF.

The V gene is TRBV5-1, the J gene TRBJ1-1, with D uncertain. Germline CDR1 and CDR2: SGHRS and YFSETQ. The ends were cut back, 8 bases at V and 1 base at J, with 12 bases in the middle. CDR3 length equals 13 residues. The CDR3 sequence is CASRASSNTEAFF. CDR3 nucleotide sequence: TGCGCCAGTCGCGCTAGTTCGAACACTGAAGCTTTCTTT. The whole variable domain, remainder taken from reference TRBV5-1 and TRBJ1-1, is KAGVTQTPRYLIKTRGQQVTLSCSPISGHRSVSWYQQTPGQGLQFLFEYFSETQRNKGNFPGRFSGRQFSNSRSEMNVSTLELGDSALYLCASRASSNTEAFFGQGTRLTVV.

The V gene is TRBV10-3, the J gene TRBJ2-1, with 9 bases identical to TRBD2. With 6 bases clipped from V and 5 bases from J, the junction kept 8 bases outside the gene matches. There are 15 residues in the CDR3. CDR1 is ENHRY and CDR2 is SYGVKD in the germline V gene. The CDR3 bases are TGTGCCATCAGGGAATTAGCGGGGGCCGACAATGAGCAGTTCTTC. Its protein is CAIRELAGADNEQFF.

Only a few counts were recorded for this clone. This sequence joins TRBV11-2 and TRBJ2-7, with a possible D match to TRBD1 (5 bases). Germline V gene lookup returns CDR1 SGHAT and CDR2 FQNNGV. The V and J ends lost 3 bases and 6 bases respectively, with 18 bases between them. The CDR3 has 15 residues. CDR3 loop: CASSLYPSGQVEQYF. CDR3 in DNA: TGTGCCAGCAGCTTGTACCCATCAGGGCAGGTCGAGCAGTACTTC.

The rearrangement links TRBV11-1 to TRBJ1-5; TRBD1 matches at 10 bases. The CDR3 length is 14 residues. The V segment lost 4 bases and the J segment 5 bases; nucleotides outside the gene matches: 2. Germline V CDR1 and CDR2: SGHAT, FQDESV (reference sequence). The CDR3 sequence: CASSSGQGDQPQHF. In nucleotides, the CDR3 is TGTGCCAGCAGCTCTGGACAGGGGGATCAGCCCCAGCATTTT. The full variable domain, rest sourced from reference TRBV11-1 and TRBJ1-5, is EAEVAQSPRYKITEKSQAVAFWCDPISGHATLYWYRQILGQGPELLVQFQDESVVDDSQLPKDRFSAERLKGVDSTLKIQPAELGDSAMYLCASSSGQGDQPQHFGDGTRLSIL.

J is TRBJ2-1 and V is TRBV28; TRBD2 is a possible D gene (5 bases). Trimming pared 6 bases from V and 7 bases from J, leaving 13 bases between. This CDR3 is built from 13 residues. Per the germline V gene, CDR1 is MDHEN and CDR2 is SYDVKM. CDR3 in DNA: TGTGCCAGCAGATCTTTCAGAGGGAATGAGCAGTTCTTC. Translating gives CASRSFRGNEQFF.

The table lists this clone with a few counts. V is TRBV7-2 and J is TRBJ1-3; D is unclear. The CDR3 runs 15 residues. The V end lost 1 base, the J end lost 0 bases, and 7 bases lay between the germline ends. The V gene's germline CDR1 is SGHTA and CDR2 FQGNSA. For the CDR3, the DNA is TGTGCCAGCAGCTTAGATCGGGGCTCTGGAAACACCATATATTTT. Its translation: CASSLDRGSGNTIYF.

This chain joins TRBV27 and TRBJ1-5; 8 bases fit TRBD1. This CDR3 is built from 17 residues. V gave up 3 bases and J gave up 2 bases; unmatched junction bases: 9. CDR1 and CDR2 (germline): MNHEY, SMNVEV (reference sequence). In nucleotides, the CDR3 is TGTGCCAGCAGTTTTCGGTGGGCAGGGGGCCGCAATCAGCCCCAGCATTTT. Translation: CASSFRWAGGRNQPQHF.

The chain has TRBV5-8 and TRBJ1-2, with 10 bases aligning to TRBD1. This CDR3 region has 13 residues. Trimming removed 3 bases from V and 8 bases from J; junction bases left unmatched: 4. Germline lookup yields CDR1 SGHTS and CDR2 YDEGEE. CDR3 DNA: TGTGCCAGCAGCTCGGGGACAGGGGTCGGCTACACCTTC. Residues: CASSSGTGVGYTF. The full variable domain, rest sourced from reference TRBV5-8 and TRBJ1-2, is EAGVTQSPTHLIKTRGQQATLRCSPISGHTSVYWYQQALGLGLQFLLWYDEGEERNRGNFPPRFSGRQFPNYSSELNVNALELEDSALYLCASSSGTGVGYTFGSGTRLTVV.

The chain combines TRBV5-1 with TRBJ2-1; 9 bases match TRBD2. V was pared by 5 bases and J by 9 bases, with 12 bases of the junction left unmatched. Per the germline V gene, CDR1 is SGHRS and CDR2 is YFSETQ. The CDR3 has 15 amino acids. CDR3 sequence reads: CASRFAGGPALEQFF. CDR3 bases: TGCGCCAGCAGGTTCGCGGGAGGGCCGGCCCTTGAGCAGTTCTTC.

The genes are TRBV7-9 and TRBJ2-2; tentative D call: TRBD1 (6 bases). The CDR3 runs 13 residues. The germline V and J ends were trimmed by 5 bases and 5 bases, with 9 bases remaining between them. CDR1 and CDR2 (germline): SEHNR, FQNEAQ (reference sequence). The CDR3 sequence: CASSLRGTGELFF. CDR3 sequence (DNA): TGTGCCAGCAGCCTCAGGGGTACCGGGGAGCTGTTTTTT.

This chain connects TRBV10-3 to TRBJ2-1; 8 nucleotides align to TRBD2. J was trimmed by 5 bases and V by 3 bases; bases with no gene match: 6. The CDR3 covers 15 residues. The germline V gene has CDR1 ENHRY and CDR2 SYGVKD. CDR3 protein: CAISDGLAGHNEQFF. CDR3 bases: TGTGCCATCAGTGACGGGCTAGCGGGCCACAATGAGCAGTTCTTC.

The chain joins TRBV6-6 to TRBJ2-3, with 8 bases lining up with TRBD2. This CDR3 is built from 13 residues. V shed 10 bases, J shed 2 bases, and the junction held 5 bases outside the gene matches. Germline lookup yields CDR1 MNHNY and CDR2 SVGAGI (reference sequence). The CDR3 loop is CATLRGDTDTQYF. CDR3 in DNA: TGTGCCACTTTGCGGGGGGACACAGATACGCAGTATTTT.

The rearrangement links TRBV5-1 to TRBJ1-1; TRBD1 matches at 9 bases. CDR1 SGHRS and CDR2 YFSETQ come from the germline V gene. CDR3 length: 15 residues. Germline trimming cut 0 bases from V and 6 bases from J; bases unmatched to any gene: 6. Here the CDR3 DNA reads TGCGCCAGCAGCTTGGGTGGGACAGGGAGCCCTGAAGCTTTCTTT. The encoded protein is CASSLGGTGSPEAFF.

The DNA of the CDR3 is TGTGCCATCAGTGAAACTAGCGGGGGTCTCTCAGATACGCAGTATTTT. Its translation is CAISETSGGLSDTQYF. The chain employs TRBV10-3 and TRBJ2-3; TRBD2 matches at 11 bases. There are 16 residues in the CDR3. Trimming removed 3 bases from V and 4 bases from J; junction bases left unmatched: 6. Per germline, CDR1 ENHRY and CDR2 SYGVKD.

The chain employs TRBV10-3 and TRBJ2-5; 7 bases align to TRBD1. The germline V gene has CDR1 ENHRY and CDR2 SYGVKD. The CDR3 covers 15 residues. J was trimmed by 6 bases and V by 1 base; bases with no gene match: 8. The CDR3 is CAISEFHGQEQTQYF. For the CDR3, the DNA is TGTGCCATCAGTGAGTTCCACGGACAGGAGCAGACCCAGTACTTC.

The V call is TRBV2, the J call TRBJ1-5; weak D call: TRBD1 (6 bases). With 4 bases removed from V and 6 bases from J, the gap between germline ends came to 10 bases. From germline, CDR1 is SNHLY and CDR2 FYNNEI. This CDR3 is 13 amino acids long. CDR3 bases: TGTGCCAGCAGTGGGGACATGGGTCAGCCCCAGCATTTT. It encodes CASSGDMGQPQHF.

The V and J genes are TRBV6-6 and TRBJ1-6, with TRBD1 identical over 7 bases. Germline assignment: CDR1 MNHNY and CDR2 SVGAGI (reference sequence). CDR3 length: 14 residues. V shed 4 bases and J 12 bases; nucleotides not matched to a gene: 9. The CDR3 coding sequence is TGTGCCAGCAGTTTGGTCCAGGGGGTTAGACCCCTCCACTTT. This translates into CASSLVQGVRPLHF.